The 7 T cell receptor beta chains below all came from one sample that was sequenced in a study of post-analysis software for immune sequencing data. Overall study findings and caveats: In patients, TRBV5-6, TRBV5-1 and TRBV20-1 belonged to several TRBV segments found more frequently than in controls.

For these receptors, no antigen is known. Each TCR beta cDNA library carried unique molecular identifiers. TCRdb itself ran the PCR reads through MiXCR, one entry per CDR3 protein. The sample lists 740,000 or so distinct CDR3 sequences; around 50% were seen once. The specimen was blood. The receptors derive from a girl aged 5 to 17 with multiple sclerosis.

This chain uses TRBV6-6 with TRBJ2-2; D ambiguous. This CDR3 is built from 15 residues. Germline assignment: CDR1 MNHNY and CDR2 SVGAGI (reference sequence). Trimming stripped 6 bases from V and 4 bases from J, with 15 bases between. In nucleotides, the CDR3 is TGTGCCAGCAGCGGAAGGATACTCGGCACCGGGGAGCTGTTTTTT. Translation: CASSGRILGTGELFF.

This clonotype came up a few times. The CDR3 reads CSARGTNKRTQYF. The CDR3 coding sequence is TGCAGTGCTAGAGGAACTAACAAGAGAACCCAGTACTTC. The chain joins TRBV20-1 to TRBJ2-5; no firm D call. This CDR3 is 13 amino acids long. Germline V CDR1 and CDR2: DFQATT, SNEGSKA (reference sequence). V was shortened by 1 base and J by 8 bases, with 14 bases between the two germline ends.

This clonotype occurred a few times. V gene TRBV6-5 combines with J gene TRBJ2-7; 8 positions agree with TRBD2. Germline trimming cut 2 bases from V and 2 bases from J; bases unmatched to any gene: 23. This CDR3 contains 21 residues. The V gene's germline CDR1 is MNHEY and CDR2 SVGAGI. In DNA, the CDR3 is TGTGCCAGCAGTTACGGACCGACCGGGACATCATGGGGACTAGTGACCTACGAGCAGTACTTC. This gives the protein CASSYGPTGTSWGLVTYEQYF.

This chain links TRBV29-1 with TRBJ2-1; 8 bases agree with TRBD2. Germline values: CDR1 SQVTM, CDR2 ANQGSEA. Trimming took 4 bases from V and 6 from J; bases not matched to a gene: 8. There are 14 residues in the CDR3. CDR3 in amino acids: CSVGVAGTSNEQFF. CDR3 sequence (DNA): TGCAGCGTTGGTGTAGCGGGAACCTCCAATGAGCAGTTCTTC.

V is TRBV10-3 and J is TRBJ2-1; 14 bases align to TRBD2. Germline V gene data show CDR1 as ENHRY and CDR2 as SYGVKD. Trimming cost V 4 bases and J 8 bases; bases outside gene matches: 10. The CDR3 contains 17 residues. CDR3 sequence (DNA): TGTGCCATCAGTGGCGGGACTAGCGGGAGTATCGCCCATGAGCAGTTCTTC. This sequence encodes CAISGGTSGSIAHEQFF.

V and J are TRBV9 and TRBJ1-1; D gene uncertain. Trimming stripped 2 bases from V and 0 bases from J, with 14 bases between. The CDR3 consists of 16 residues. CDR1 SGDLS and CDR2 YYNGEE come from the germline V gene. CDR3 amino acids: CASSVAFGGLNTEAFF. CDR3 DNA: TGTGCCAGCAGCGTCGCTTTCGGAGGACTGAACACTGAAGCTTTCTTT.

J is TRBJ2-1 and V is TRBV20-1; no reliable D call. Between the trimmed V and J ends, which lost 6 bases and 6 bases, there was a span of 18 bases. The germline V gene encodes CDR1 DFQATT and CDR2 SNEGSKA (reference sequence). This CDR3 spans 14 amino acids. CDR3 nucleotides: TGCAGTGCCCCACCGTTTCGAGTTCGCAATGAGCAGTTCTTC. Its protein is CSAPPFRVRNEQFF.